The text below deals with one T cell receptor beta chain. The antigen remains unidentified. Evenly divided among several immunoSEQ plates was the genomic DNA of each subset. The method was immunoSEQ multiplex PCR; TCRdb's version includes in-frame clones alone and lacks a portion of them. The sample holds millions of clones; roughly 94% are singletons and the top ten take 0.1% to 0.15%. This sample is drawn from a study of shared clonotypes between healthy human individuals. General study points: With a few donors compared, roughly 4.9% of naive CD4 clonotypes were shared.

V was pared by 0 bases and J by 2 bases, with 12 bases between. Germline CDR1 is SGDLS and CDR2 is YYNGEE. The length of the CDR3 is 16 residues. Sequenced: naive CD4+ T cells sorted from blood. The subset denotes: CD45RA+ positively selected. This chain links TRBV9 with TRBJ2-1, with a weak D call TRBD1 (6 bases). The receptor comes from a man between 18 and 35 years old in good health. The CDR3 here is CASSVATGRPYNEQFF. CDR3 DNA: TGTGCCAGCAGCGTAGCAACAGGGAGACCCTACAATGAGCAGTTCTTC.